These T cell receptor beta chains were read from a single sample in a study of shared clonotypes between healthy human individuals. Repertoires were generated with immunoSEQ multiplex PCR, while TCRdb's copy carries only in-frame clones and drops some. The sample carries nearly 2 million clones, about 95% recorded once. Sequencing input: naive CD8+ T cells sorted from blood. The receptor source for this set is a man aged 18 to 29 in good health. Each CDR3 is given with its conserved first and last residue. A D gene is named only where the DNA matches it firmly. Expanded clones are given a class, and other clones once, few, many or no size at all.

TRBV7-9	NA	NA	TRBJ2-7	CASSYGASYEQYF	TGTGCCAGCAGCTACGGGGCCTCCTACGAGCAGTACTTC
TRBV7-9	NA	TRBD2	TRBJ2-3	CASIHGLAGPAFTDTQYF	TGTGCCAGCATCCACGGACTAGCGGGGCCCGCTTTCACAGATACGCAGTATTTT
TRBV6-5	NA	NA	TRBJ2-1	CASSYGAGPSGEQFF	TGTGCCAGCAGTTACGGGGCAGGGCCTTCGGGTGAGCAGTTCTTC
TRBV11-3	NA	TRBD2	TRBJ2-3	CASSLVFGGGADTQYF	TGTGCCAGCAGCTTAGTCTTTGGCGGGGGGGCAGATACGCAGTATTTT
TRBV9	NA	TRBD2	TRBJ2-7	CASSPTSGALGEQYF	TGTGCCAGCAGCCCAACTAGCGGGGCCTTGGGCGAGCAGTACTTC
TRBV6-1	NA	NA	TRBJ1-5	CASSDFWGAPNQPQHF	TGTGCCAGCAGTGACTTCTGGGGGGCGCCCAATCAGCCCCAGCATTTT
TRBV9	NA	TRBD2	TRBJ2-7	CASSGEGHEQYF	TGTGCCAGCAGCGGGGAGGGGCACGAGCAGTACTTC
TRBV9	once	NA	TRBJ1-5	CASSAGSGNQPQHF	TGTGCCAGCAGCGCAGGGTCGGGCAATCAGCCCCAGCATTTT
TRBV9	NA	NA	TRBJ2-1	CASSGVGDPRVNEQFF	TGTGCCAGCAGCGGGGTAGGCGACCCCCGGGTTAATGAGCAGTTCTTC
TRBV18	NA	NA	TRBJ1-3	CASSPPKGKMENTIYF	TGTGCCAGCTCACCACCGAAAGGGAAAATGGAAAACACCATATATTTT
TRBV7-9	NA	TRBD1	TRBJ2-1	CASSLGQGEAYNEQFF	TGTGCCAGCAGCTTAGGACAGGGGGAGGCTTACAATGAGCAGTTCTTC
TRBV6-5	NA	NA	TRBJ2-7	CARPPSYEQYF	TGTGCCAGGCCACCCTCCTACGAGCAGTACTTC
TRBV2	NA	NA	TRBJ1-5	CASSEFQGYSNQPQHF	TGTGCCAGCAGTGAATTTCAGGGATATAGCAATCAGCCCCAGCATTTT
TRBV27	once	NA	TRBJ1-4	CASGGGYEKLFF	TGTGCCAGCGGGGGGGGTTACGAAAAACTGTTTTTT
TRBV4-3	NA	NA	TRBJ2-1	CASSQDSLVTYNEQFF	TGCGCCAGCAGCCAAGACTCACTAGTGACCTACAATGAGCAGTTCTTC
TRBV6-1	NA	NA	TRBJ2-7	CASSDGVRSYEQYF	TGTGCCAGCAGTGATGGGGTTAGGTCCTACGAGCAGTACTTC
TRBV15	NA	TRBD1	TRBJ2-7	CATSDPGTGSSYEQYF	TGTGCCACCAGCGACCCCGGGACAGGGAGCTCCTACGAGCAGTACTTC
TRBV12-5	NA	TRBD1	TRBJ2-6	CASGLDRVNVLTF	TGTGCTAGTGGCTTGGACAGGGTGAACGTCCTGACTTTC
TRBV7-9	once	NA	TRBJ2-2	CASSLFGNGELFF	NA
TRBV4-1	NA	NA	TRBJ2-1	CASSQDPTGVVNEQFF	TGCGCCAGCAGCCAAGATCCCACGGGAGTGGTTAATGAGCAGTTCTTC
TRBV9	NA	TRBD2	TRBJ2-5	CASSGTSGGPGAQYF	TGTGCCAGCAGCGGGACTAGCGGGGGGCCAGGGGCCCAGTACTTC
TRBV2	once	TRBD1	TRBJ2-7	CASRETGTGVYEQYF	TGTGCCAGCAGGGAAACAGGGACAGGGGTTTACGAGCAGTACTTC
TRBV6-1	NA	TRBD1	TRBJ2-7	CASRGQGAYEQYF	TGTGCCAGCCGTGGACAGGGCGCCTACGAGCAGTACTTC
TRBV18	NA	NA	TRBJ2-5	CASSPSTGAGGTQYF	TGTGCCAGCTCACCATCGACCGGAGCTGGTGGGACCCAGTACTTC
TRBV6-1	NA	TRBD1	TRBJ2-1	CASTGDRGTGNEQFF	TGTGCCAGCACCGGAGACAGGGGAACGGGCAATGAGCAGTTCTTC
TRBV9	NA	TRBD1	TRBJ2-1	CASSVEVTGNNEQFF	TGTGCCAGCAGCGTAGAGGTGACAGGGAACAATGAGCAGTTCTTC